The 6 T cell receptor beta chains given below trace back to one sample, sequenced in a study of blood T cells in healthy people across ages. The second PCR ran roughly 6 to 11 cycles with a sample-barcoded 5' primer and J-beta primers. A single record per CDR3 protein comes from TCRdb applying MiXCR to the 5' RACE reads. The profile covers 540,000 or so distinct CDR3 sequences, with 40% to 55% appearing a single time and under 30% taken by the ten largest. Input material: blood. These TCRs come from a man at least 80 years old in good health.

The chain joins TRBV20-1 to TRBJ2-5; no clear D. The ends were cut back, 0 bases at V and 4 bases at J, with 12 bases in the middle. This CDR3 is 14 amino acids long. The V gene's germline CDR1 is DFQATT and CDR2 SNEGSKA (reference sequence). The CDR3 protein is CSARDQKGTETQYF. CDR3 nucleotides: TGCAGTGCTAGAGATCAGAAGGGTACAGAGACCCAGTACTTC.

The chain links TRBV7-2 to TRBJ2-3, with D perhaps assigned TRBD1 or TRBD2 (6 bases each). The germline V gene has CDR1 SGHTA and CDR2 FQGNSA. The V end lost 0 bases, the J end lost 5 bases, and 9 bases lay between the germline ends. This CDR3 spans 14 amino acids. The CDR3 DNA reads TGTGCCAGCAGCTTAGCCGGGGGCAGAGATACGCAGTATTTT. Residues: CASSLAGGRDTQYF.

This rearrangement joins TRBV7-9 to TRBJ2-7; D may be TRBD1 or TRBD2 (5 bases each). The closer fit of TRBJ2-5 to the DNA end suggests the J call may be wrong. CDR3 length: 14 residues. Germline values: CDR1 SEHNR, CDR2 FQNEAQ (reference sequence). The CDR3 bases are TGTGCCAGCAGCCACCCGAGGGGAACAGAGACCCAGTACTTC. The encoded protein is CASSHPRGTETQYF.

This clonotype was observed a handful of times. The chain recombines TRBV7-2 with TRBJ2-7; weak D call: TRBD1 (5 bases). The DNA end is more similar to TRBJ2-5, so the J call may be wrong. The CDR3 sequence is 14 residues long. Germline lookup yields CDR1 SGHTA and CDR2 FQGNSA. The CDR3 sequence is CASSSLGPPETQYF. CDR3 DNA sequence: TGTGCCAGCAGCTCCCTGGGGCCTCCGGAGACCCAGTACTTC.

The chain joins TRBV7-2 to TRBJ2-1; maybe TRBD2 (5 bases). CDR3 size: 13 residues. Germline CDR1 reads SGHTA; CDR2 reads FQGNSA. V shed 3 bases and J shed 10 bases, with 13 bases lying between them. The chain's CDR3 is CASSFGREGEQFF. The CDR3 DNA is TGTGCCAGCAGCTTTGGACGGGAAGGGGAGCAGTTCTTC.

The V call is TRBV7-2, the J call TRBJ1-4, with a possible D match to TRBD1 (5 bases). The germline V and J ends were trimmed by 3 bases and 10 bases, with 24 bases remaining between them. The CDR3 has 17 residues. Germline V lookup: CDR1 SGHTA, CDR2 FQGNSA. The CDR3 DNA follows: TGTGCCAGCAGCTTGGGGTGGGGGGAAGCCACCGCGGGAAAACTGTTTTTT. Its translation: CASSLGWGEATAGKLFF.